These 32 T cell receptor beta chains originate from one sample sequenced in a study of identifying expanded T cells in peripheral blood. Data came from immunoSEQ multiplex PCR; TCRdb stores just in-frame clones and leaves some out. The table shows 75,000 to 95,000 clones, with about 91% occurring only once. Specimen: blood. The receptors derive from a person aged 18-70 years in good health.

The genes are TRBV2 and TRBJ2-7; D is tentatively TRBD1 or TRBD2 (5 bases each). The germline CDR1 and CDR2 sequences are SNHLY and FYNNEI. This CDR3 is 13 amino acids long. The V and J ends lost 3 bases and 2 bases respectively, with 8 bases between them. The CDR3 loop reads CASSEGTPYEQYF. The CDR3 DNA reads as TGTGCCAGCAGTGAGGGGACGCCCTACGAGCAGTACTTC.

The chain carries TRBV4-3 and TRBJ2-6, with a tentative D call TRBD1 (5 bases). This CDR3 spans 15 amino acids. Germline CDR1 reads LGHNA; CDR2 reads YSLEER. V lost 1 base to trimming and J lost 2 bases, with 6 bases between them. CDR3 coding DNA: TGCGCCAGCAGCCAAGGGACAACTGGGGCCAACGTCCTGACTTTC. It codes for CASSQGTTGANVLTF.

This clone was detected once. The chain is built from TRBV14 and TRBJ2-2; 8 nucleotides agree with TRBD2. Germline assignment: CDR1 SGHDN and CDR2 FVKESK. Trimming removed 1 base from V and 6 bases from J; junction bases left unmatched: 4. There are 15 residues in the CDR3. As DNA, the CDR3 is TGTGCCAGCAGCCAAGGGGAGCGGGAGCCCGGGGAGCTGTTTTTT. It codes for CASSQGEREPGELFF.

This rearrangement joins TRBV19 to TRBJ2-6, with D maybe TRBD1 (6 bases). There are 18 residues in the CDR3. Per the germline V gene, CDR1 is LNHDA and CDR2 is SQIVND (reference sequence). Trimming took off 3 bases at V and 1 base at J, with 16 bases between the two ends. CDR3 region: CASSIIQGSKSGANVLTF. The DNA of the CDR3 is TGTGCCAGTAGTATTATACAGGGTTCCAAATCTGGGGCCAACGTCCTGACTTTC.

Only a few counts were recorded for this clone. The chain employs TRBV2 and TRBJ1-5; weak D call: TRBD1 (5 bases). The CDR3 has 14 amino acids. Trimming shortened V by 8 bases and J by 3 bases, and 14 bases separated the two germline ends. CDR1 and CDR2 from the germline V gene are SNHLY and FYNNEI. CDR3 in amino acids: CASGRTRDNQPQHF. The CDR3 DNA follows: TGTGCCAGCGGAAGGACACGGGACAATCAGCCCCAGCATTTT. The whole variable domain, filled in from reference TRBV2 and TRBJ1-5, reads EPEVTQTPSHQVTQMGQEVILRCVPISNHLYFYWYRQILGQKVEFLVSFYNNEISEKSEIFDDQFSVERPDGSNFTLKIRSTKLEDSAMYFCASGRTRDNQPQHFGDGTRLSIL.

As to this clone: Different DNA sequences within this sample yield the same CDR3. The chain recombines TRBV5-1 with TRBJ2-6; 10 bases agree with TRBD1. The junction had 4 bases not matched to a gene; V was cut back by 3 bases and J by 4 bases. The length of the CDR3 is 16 residues. Looked up from germline, CDR1 is SGHRS and CDR2 is YFSETQ. The CDR3 region has the DNA TGCGCCAGCAGCTGGACAGGGGGTGGAGGGGCCAACGTCCTGACTTTC. It encodes CASSWTGGGGANVLTF.

The V call is TRBV10-3, the J call TRBJ1-1; D uncertain. V was clipped by 0 bases and J by 5 bases, with 7 bases between them. The CDR3 is made up of 13 amino acids. CDR1 is ENHRY, CDR2 SYGVKD, per germline. In DNA, the CDR3 is TGTGCCATCAGTGAGTCGAGCGGGACTGAAGCTTTCTTT. Amino acid sequence: CAISESSGTEAFF.

The rearrangement uses TRBV6-1 and TRBJ2-5; 9 bases map to TRBD1. Trimming took 3 bases from V and 3 from J; bases not matched to a gene: 2. Germline CDR1 reads MNHNS; CDR2 reads SASEGT. The CDR3 extends over 14 amino acids. The CDR3 DNA sequence: TGTGCCAGCAGTGACCGACAGGGGGAAGAGACCCAGTACTTC. This sequence encodes CASSDRQGEETQYF.

The J gene is TRBJ2-1, the V gene TRBV4-3; no firm D call. There are 14 residues in the CDR3. The V gene's germline CDR1 is LGHNA and CDR2 YSLEER. Trimming pared 0 bases from V and 4 bases from J, leaving 7 bases between. The CDR3 loop is CASSQERQYNEQFF. CDR3 sequence (DNA): TGCGCCAGCAGCCAAGAGCGACAATACAATGAGCAGTTCTTC.

The V and J genes are TRBV4-3 and TRBJ2-2; 8 positions agree with TRBD2. Germline trimming cut 5 bases from V and 5 bases from J; bases unmatched to any gene: 13. The CDR3 is made up of 17 amino acids. From germline, CDR1 is LGHNA and CDR2 YSLEER. The CDR3 sequence is CASSRLAGKTGTGELFF. The CDR3 region has the DNA TGCGCCAGCAGCAGGTTAGCGGGAAAGACGGGTACCGGGGAGCTGTTTTTT.

The chain is built from TRBV7-2 and TRBJ2-5, with TRBD1 matching over 10 bases. The J segment lost 1 base and the V segment lost 1 base, leaving 0 bases of the junction unmatched. Germline CDR1 and CDR2: SGHTA and FQGNSA. There are 15 residues in the CDR3. This chain's CDR3 is CASSLGTGGQETQYF. The CDR3, as DNA: TGTGCCAGCAGCTTAGGGACAGGGGGCCAAGAGACCCAGTACTTC.

The chain joins TRBV6-6 to TRBJ2-7; D remains ambiguous. CDR3 length: 12 residues. The V gene's germline CDR1 is MNHNY and CDR2 SVGAGI (reference sequence). V was clipped by 2 bases and J by 7 bases, with 9 bases between them. Here the CDR3 DNA reads TGTGCCAGCAGTTACCGAACCCCGGAGCAGTACTTC. It is translated as CASSYRTPEQYF.

The chain joins TRBV4-1 to TRBJ2-7; 12 bases are a match to TRBD2. Per the germline V gene, CDR1 is MGHRA and CDR2 is YSYEKL. This CDR3 region has 16 residues. Germline trimming cut 5 bases from V and 3 bases from J; bases unmatched to any gene: 8. The CDR3 region is CASSSRLAGGVYEQYF. Here the CDR3 DNA reads TGCGCCAGCAGCTCCCGGCTAGCGGGAGGGGTCTACGAGCAGTACTTC.

The chain employs TRBV5-1 and TRBJ2-2; 10 bases match TRBD1. Germline CDR1 reads SGHRS; CDR2 reads YFSETQ. V was clipped by 6 bases and J by 7 bases; unmatched bases: 9. The CDR3 runs 15 residues. The CDR3 spells CASNLGTGVVGELFF. The CDR3 region has the DNA TGCGCCAGCAACCTCGGGACAGGGGTCGTCGGGGAGCTGTTTTTT. The full variable domain, in which reference TRBV5-1 and TRBJ2-2 provide the parts outside the CDR3, is KAGVTQTPRYLIKTRGQQVTLSCSPISGHRSVSWYQQTPGQGLQFLFEYFSETQRNKGNFPGRFSGRQFSNSRSEMNVSTLELGDSALYLCASNLGTGVVGELFFGEGSRLTVL.

Worth noting for this clone: This specimen includes other DNA sequences encoding the same CDR3. The chain is built from TRBV21-1 and TRBJ2-7; the table calls TRBD2, which could not be checked here. TRBV21-1 is a pseudogene segment. The CDR3 has 15 residues. Here the CDR3 reads CASSKAGDFAYEQYF. The CDR3 nucleotides are TGTGCCAGCAGCAAAGCGGGGGACTTCGCCTACGAGCAGTACTTC.

With respect to this clone: Other DNA sequences in the same sample also yield this CDR3. The genes are TRBV7-2 and TRBJ1-2; 11 nucleotides line up with TRBD1. This CDR3 is built from 15 residues. J was trimmed by 3 bases and V by 5 bases; bases with no gene match: 5. From germline, CDR1 is SGHTA and CDR2 FQGNSA. The CDR3 DNA sequence: TGTGCCAGCAGCCCTGGGACAGGGGGGGACTATGGCTACACCTTC. It codes for CASSPGTGGDYGYTF.

The chain couples TRBV5-4 to TRBJ1-2; D is undetermined. V lost 2 bases and J lost 8, with 13 bases in between. The length of the CDR3 is 13 residues. The germline V gene has CDR1 SGHNT and CDR2 YYREEE (reference sequence). The CDR3 sequence is CASSLLSAQGYTF. The CDR3 DNA follows: TGTGCCAGCAGCTTACTTTCCGCACAAGGCTACACCTTC.

Of note for this clone: Germline and junction disagree at one end, which may indicate a read error. The V and J genes are TRBV4-2 and TRBJ2-1; 11 bases fit TRBD2. The CDR3 totals 17 residues. The V gene's germline CDR1 is LGHNA and CDR2 YNFKEQ. CDR3 residues: CASSQELAGGHYNEQLF. DNA for the CDR3: TGTGCCAGCAGCCAAGAGCTAGCGGGAGGCCATTACAATGAGCAGCTCTTC.

The chain is built from TRBV10-3 and TRBJ1-1; the D gene is possibly TRBD1 (5 bases). The CDR3 is 15 amino acids. Trimming left V 4 bases short and J 4 bases short, with 16 bases between. The germline CDR1 and CDR2 sequences are ENHRY and SYGVKD. CDR3: CAISGAGGLGTEAFF. CDR3 coding DNA: TGTGCCATCAGTGGTGCCGGGGGACTTGGCACTGAAGCTTTCTTT.

The V gene is TRBV7-2, the J gene TRBJ2-1, with 8 bases identical to TRBD2. The CDR3 has 18 residues. Per germline, CDR1 SGHTA and CDR2 FQGNSA. V was pared by 1 base and J by 5 bases, with 13 bases of the junction left unmatched. The DNA for the CDR3 is TGTGCCAGCAGCTTAGTTTTCCCTTCGGGAGGGCAGAACAATGAGCAGTTCTTC. This codes for CASSLVFPSGGQNNEQFF.

The chain has TRBV19 and TRBJ2-3; D is possibly TRBD2 (5 bases). CDR3 length: 16 residues. V lost 4 bases, J lost 3 bases, and 17 bases lay in between. Germline V gene lookup returns CDR1 LNHDA and CDR2 SQIVND (reference sequence). This chain's CDR3 is CASSKERAFRTDTQYF. The CDR3 DNA is TGTGCCAGTAGTAAGGAGAGGGCTTTCAGGACAGATACGCAGTATTTT.

The chain combines TRBV10-3 with TRBJ1-6; D unresolved. Trimming cost V 2 bases and J 7 bases, with 6 bases left between them. Germline CDR1 and CDR2: ENHRY and SYGVKD. CDR3 size: 13 residues. The CDR3 protein is CAISETANSPLHF. The CDR3 DNA reads as TGTGCCATCAGTGAGACAGCAAATTCACCCCTCCACTTT.

The V and J genes are TRBV6-6 and TRBJ2-5; either TRBD1 or TRBD2 may supply D (5 bases each). The CDR3 consists of 13 residues. V lost 5 bases and J lost 5, with 12 bases in between. Germline V CDR1 and CDR2: MNHNY, SVGAGI (reference sequence). This CDR3 is CASSHGTGETQYF. The CDR3 DNA reads as TGTGCCAGCAGTCACGGGACGGGGGAGACCCAGTACTTC.

This clone came up once. This chain joins TRBV29-1 and TRBJ2-1; possible D gene TRBD1, 7 bases. CDR1 is SQVTM, CDR2 ANQGSEA, per germline. V was cut by 5 bases and J by 9 bases, with 17 bases left in between. The CDR3 totals 13 residues. CDR3: CSVQEGARAEQFF. The CDR3 bases are TGCAGCGTTCAGGAGGGGGCGCGGGCTGAGCAGTTCTTC.

In regard to this clone: One junction end does not reproduce the germline sequence, and a read error may be involved. V gene TRBV2 combines with J gene TRBJ2-7, with 9 bases matching TRBD1. Germline-derived CDR1 and CDR2 are SNHLY and FYNNEI. The CDR3 has 15 residues. The CDR3 DNA reads as TGTGCCAGCAGTAAAGCGGGACAGGGCCTTGCCGAGCAGTACTTC. It codes for CASSKAGQGLAEQYF. The whole variable domain, remainder taken from reference TRBV2 and TRBJ2-7, is EPEVTQTPSHQVTQMGQEVILRCVPISNHLYFYWYRQILGQKVEFLVSFYNNEISEKSEIFDDQFSVERPDGSNFTLKIRSTKLEDSAMYFCASSKAGQGLAEQYFGPGTRLTVT.

V gene TRBV19 combines with J gene TRBJ2-2; 7 bases fit TRBD2. V shed 7 bases, J shed 1 base, and the junction held 21 bases outside the gene matches. Germline values: CDR1 LNHDA, CDR2 SQIVND (reference sequence). The CDR3 length is 20 residues. For the CDR3, the DNA is TGTGCCAGTACCCCTTGGGAAGTGGGAGGGCCGATGGGGAACACCGGGGAGCTGTTTTTT. This codes for CASTPWEVGGPMGNTGELFF.

The rearrangement joins TRBV19 to TRBJ1-2, with 7 bases lining up with TRBD1. V gave up 3 bases and J gave up 4 bases; unmatched junction bases: 11. This CDR3 has 16 amino acids. CDR1 is LNHDA, CDR2 SQIVND, per germline (reference sequence). The CDR3 DNA is TGTGCCAGTAGTATCCCCCGGGACAGAGGATTCTATGGCTACACCTTC. Translated: CASSIPRDRGFYGYTF.

The chain combines TRBV6-1 with TRBJ1-1, with a possible D match to TRBD1 (6 bases). Germline loops: CDR1 MNHNS, CDR2 SASEGT. The CDR3 runs to 14 residues. V lost 6 bases and J lost 3, with 14 bases in between. This CDR3 is CASSLQGGDTEAFF. The CDR3 coding sequence is TGTGCCAGCAGCTTACAGGGAGGAGACACTGAAGCTTTCTTT.

This clone was seen a single time. The chain combines TRBV19 with TRBJ2-2, with 10 nucleotides matching TRBD2. CDR1 is LNHDA, CDR2 SQIVND, per germline (reference sequence). With 6 bases clipped from V and 7 bases from J, the junction kept 5 bases outside the gene matches. The CDR3 is made up of 14 amino acids. The CDR3 here is CASRGLAELGELFF. The CDR3 region has the DNA TGTGCCAGTAGAGGACTAGCGGAGCTCGGGGAGCTGTTTTTT.

V usage is TRBV7-9 and J usage is TRBJ1-1; 7 positions match TRBD1. The V gene end was trimmed by 1 base and the J gene end by 3 bases; junction bases not matched to a gene: 2. This CDR3 has 14 residues. Germline V gene sequence: CDR1 SEHNR, CDR2 FQNEAQ (reference sequence). The CDR3 sequence: CASSLGQGDTEAFF. For the CDR3, the DNA is TGTGCCAGCAGCTTAGGGCAGGGGGACACTGAAGCTTTCTTT.

The genes are TRBV9 and TRBJ1-3; 9 bases align to TRBD1. CDR3 length equals 14 residues. Trimming removed 4 bases from V and 8 bases from J; junction bases left unmatched: 7. Germline CDR1 SGDLS, CDR2 YYNGEE. The CDR3 nucleotides read TGTGCCAGCAGCCCCACAGGGGGCGTAGACACCATATATTTT. This codes for CASSPTGGVDTIYF.

Of note for this clone: Additional DNA sequences in this sample encode the identical CDR3. The V gene is TRBV5-4, the J gene TRBJ1-2, with TRBD1 as a possible D gene (5 bases). The germline CDR1 and CDR2 sequences are SGHNT and YYREEE (reference sequence). Trimming cost V 0 bases and J 2 bases, with 8 bases left between them. The CDR3 is 14 residues long. CDR3 in DNA: TGTGCCAGCAGCTTGGGGGGGGACAACTATGGCTACACCTTC. Amino acid sequence: CASSLGGDNYGYTF.